The TCR beta chain described here comes from a study of cytomegalovirus exposure and HLA in healthy donors. General observations from the study: HLA alleles were associated with some 17,000 TCR beta sequences in a later analysis at 0.05 false discovery rate.

About this clone: The target antigen is unknown.

PCR amplification relied on 60 Vbeta primers (plus 13 Jbeta primers). TCRdb keeps only in-frame clones here, not all; method: immunoSEQ multiplex PCR. The sample carries over 150,000 clones, roughly 79% recorded once. The V end lost 6 bases, the J end lost 0 bases, and 13 bases lay between the germline ends. This CDR3 has 15 amino acids. CDR1 is SGDLS, CDR2 YYNGEE, per germline. The source material was PBMCs. The clonotype originates from a woman aged 45-65 years in good health and CMV-seronegative. The chain couples TRBV9 to TRBJ1-3; D may be TRBD1 (6 bases). CDR3: CASTGGPSSGNTIYF. The CDR3 DNA reads as TGTGCCAGCACCGGGGGGCCAAGCTCTGGAAACACCATATATTTT.